This T cell receptor (beta chain) was captured by sequencing in a study of early T cells in non-severe SARS-CoV-2 infection. Study at large: Chains were not paired, and sequencing was done on bulk RNA from unsorted whole blood.

Overall study findings and caveats: Matching against VDJdb likely underestimated virus-specific expansions, favoring anti-spike CD8.

The CDR3 is 17 residues long. V trimming: 0 bases; J trimming: 6 bases; junction bases outside the gene matches: 3. In germline, CDR1 is MNHEY, CDR2 SMNVEV (reference sequence). Unique molecular identifiers were added to individual cDNA molecules. In TCRdb, the 5' RACE reads were re-called with MiXCR into one record per CDR3 protein. The profile shows some 71,000 distinct CDR3 sequences, under 9.5% of them singletons. To note about this clonotype: The antigen is unknown.

The receptor was derived from an adult who was a healthcare worker with PCR-confirmed SARS-CoV-2 infection or an uninfected control (not recorded which). Sequenced: whole blood. The V gene is TRBV27, the J gene TRBJ2-1; 15 bases are shared with TRBD2. Written as DNA, the CDR3 is TGTGCCAGCAGTTTATCTGAGGGACTAGCGGGAGGCAATGAGCAGTTCTTC. It specifies CASSLSEGLAGGNEQFF.